Following are 7 T cell receptor beta chains from one sample sequenced in a study of early T cells in non-severe SARS-CoV-2 infection (dated by TCRdb to 2020 to 2023). Receptor amplification or capture employed 5' RACE. Sequencer: NextSeq 500. TCRdb reprocessing: public reads trimmed at Q25 with fastp, clones called with MiXCR, in-frame beta chains kept. Rows matching on CDR3 protein sequence are summarized as one entry with the most common DNA and genes. The sample yields roughly 97,000 distinct CDR3 sequences; more than 9.5% were counted once. The ten largest clones capture approximately 4.7% of the sample. Here the sequenced sample was whole blood, taken at baseline. The receptor set was obtained from an adult who was a healthcare worker with PCR-confirmed SARS-CoV-2 infection or an uninfected control (not recorded which).

This clonotype was seen a few times. The J gene is TRBJ2-7, the V gene TRBV12-3 or TRBV12-4, with 7 bases identical to TRBD1. The V segment lost 3 bases and the J segment 2 bases; nucleotides outside the gene matches: 1. The CDR3 has 13 residues. CDR3 coding DNA: TGTGCCAGCAGTTTCGGACAGGCCTACGAGCAGTACTTC. Translation gives CASSFGQAYEQYF.

The V and J genes are TRBV6-2 or TRBV6-3 and TRBJ2-1; D unresolved. The CDR3 length is 12 residues. Germline V gene data show CDR1 as MNHEY and CDR2 as SVGEGT. With 2 bases removed from V and 4 bases from J, the gap between germline ends came to 3 bases. CDR3 in amino acids: CASSYPYNEQFF. The DNA of the CDR3 is TGTGCCAGCAGTTACCCTTACAATGAGCAGTTCTTC.

This clonotype was seen more than once but under ten times. This chain uses TRBV7-9 with TRBJ2-2; perhaps TRBD2 as D (5 bases). V lost 5 bases and J lost 4, with 20 bases in between. From germline, CDR1 is SEHNR and CDR2 FQNEAQ (reference sequence). This CDR3 spans 17 amino acids. CDR3 loop: CASSGSTGSRATGELFF. The CDR3 DNA is TGTGCCAGCAGCGGATCGACGGGATCGAGGGCCACCGGGGAGCTGTTTTTT.

The chain recombines TRBV18 with TRBJ2-7, with 12 bases identical to TRBD2. Unmatched junction bases numbered 4, after V lost 6 bases and J lost 1 base. This CDR3 is 15 amino acids long. In germline, CDR1 is KGHSH, CDR2 LQKENI. The CDR3 bases are TGTGCCAGCTCGCCGACTAGCGGGAGTTCCTACGAGCAGTACTTC. Translation gives CASSPTSGSSYEQYF.

This chain connects TRBV18 to TRBJ1-5; maybe TRBD1 (5 bases). This CDR3 spans 13 amino acids. The ends were cut back, 6 bases at V and 7 bases at J, with 13 bases in the middle. Germline values: CDR1 KGHSH, CDR2 LQKENI. Here the CDR3 DNA reads TGTGCCAGCTCCCAGGGACGAGAACAGCCCCAGCATTTT. Translating gives CASSQGREQPQHF.

The chain is built from TRBV12-3 or TRBV12-4 and TRBJ2-3; 12 bases align to TRBD2. The CDR3 consists of 15 residues. Losses at the gene ends were 5 bases for V and 6 bases for J; bases not matched to a gene: 6. This CDR3 is CASSRQTSGSDTQYF. The CDR3 DNA is TGTGCCAGCAGTCGGCAGACTAGCGGGAGTGATACGCAGTATTTT.

The table lists this clonotype with a few counts. The chain is built from TRBV11-1 and TRBJ2-7, with TRBD2 as a possible D gene (6 bases). This CDR3 contains 13 residues. V lost 1 base and J lost 4, with 8 bases in between. From germline, CDR1 is SGHAT and CDR2 FQDESV (reference sequence). The DNA for the CDR3 is TGTGCCAGCAGCTTAGACCTAGCGTACGAGCAGTACTTC. This gives the protein CASSLDLAYEQYF.